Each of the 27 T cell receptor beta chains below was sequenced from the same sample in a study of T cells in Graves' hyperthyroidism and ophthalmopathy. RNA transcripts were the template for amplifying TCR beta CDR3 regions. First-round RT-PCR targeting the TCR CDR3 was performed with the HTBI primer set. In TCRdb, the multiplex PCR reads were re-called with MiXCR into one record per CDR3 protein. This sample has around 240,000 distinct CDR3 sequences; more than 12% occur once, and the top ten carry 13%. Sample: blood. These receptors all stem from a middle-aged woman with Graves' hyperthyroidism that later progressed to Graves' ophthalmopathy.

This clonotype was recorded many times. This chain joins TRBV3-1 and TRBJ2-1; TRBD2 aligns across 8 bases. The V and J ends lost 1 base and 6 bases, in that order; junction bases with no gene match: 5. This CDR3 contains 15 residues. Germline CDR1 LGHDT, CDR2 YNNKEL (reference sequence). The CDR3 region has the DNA TGTGCCAGCAGCCAAGTTGGTGCGGGGGGCAATGAGCAGTTCTTC. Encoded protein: CASSQVGAGGNEQFF.

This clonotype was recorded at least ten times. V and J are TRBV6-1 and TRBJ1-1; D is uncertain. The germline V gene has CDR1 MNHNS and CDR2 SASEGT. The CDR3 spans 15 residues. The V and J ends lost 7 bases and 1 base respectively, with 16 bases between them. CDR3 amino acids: CASTRKSEPNTEAFF. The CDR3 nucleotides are TGTGCCAGCACCCGGAAAAGTGAGCCGAACACTGAAGCTTTCTTT.

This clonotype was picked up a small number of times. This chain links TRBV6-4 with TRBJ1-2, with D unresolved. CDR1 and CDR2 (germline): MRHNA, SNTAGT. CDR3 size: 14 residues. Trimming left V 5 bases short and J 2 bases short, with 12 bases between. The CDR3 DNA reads TGTGCCAGCAGTCCCGGGCCAGCAAACTATGGCTACACCTTC. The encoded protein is CASSPGPANYGYTF.

The DNA of the CDR3 is TGTGCCAGCAGTGCGGACAGGGGGTACTATGGCTACACCTTC. This sequence encodes CASSADRGYYGYTF. The chain has TRBV2 and TRBJ1-2; 10 bases map to TRBD1. The CDR3 is 14 amino acids. Germline V gene sequence: CDR1 SNHLY, CDR2 FYNNEI. V lost 4 bases, J lost 3 bases, and 2 bases stayed unmatched.

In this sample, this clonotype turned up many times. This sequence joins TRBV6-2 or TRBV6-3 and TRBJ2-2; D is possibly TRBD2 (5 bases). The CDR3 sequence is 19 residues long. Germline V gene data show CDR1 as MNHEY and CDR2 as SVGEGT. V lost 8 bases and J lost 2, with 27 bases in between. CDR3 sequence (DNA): TGTGCCAGCCACCGGCCCCGGGATCTAATAGGCCAAAACACCGGGGAGCTGTTTTTT. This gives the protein CASHRPRDLIGQNTGELFF.

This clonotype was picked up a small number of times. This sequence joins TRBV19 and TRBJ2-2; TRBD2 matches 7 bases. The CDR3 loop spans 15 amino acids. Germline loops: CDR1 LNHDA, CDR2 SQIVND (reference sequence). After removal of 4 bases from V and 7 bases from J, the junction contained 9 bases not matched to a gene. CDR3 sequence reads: CASSTPGEGYGELFF. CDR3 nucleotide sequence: TGTGCCAGTAGTACCCCCGGGGAGGGTTACGGGGAGCTGTTTTTT.

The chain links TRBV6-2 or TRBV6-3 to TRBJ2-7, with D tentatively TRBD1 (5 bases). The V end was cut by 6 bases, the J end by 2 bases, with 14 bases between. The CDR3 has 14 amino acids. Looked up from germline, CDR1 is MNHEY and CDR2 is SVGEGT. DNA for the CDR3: TGTGCCAGCAGGTATGCAGGGAAGCCCTACGAGCAGTACTTC. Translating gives CASRYAGKPYEQYF.

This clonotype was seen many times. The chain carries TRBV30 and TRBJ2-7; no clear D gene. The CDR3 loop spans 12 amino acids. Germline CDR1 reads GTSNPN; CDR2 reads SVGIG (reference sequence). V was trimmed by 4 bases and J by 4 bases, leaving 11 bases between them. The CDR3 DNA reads TGTGCCTGGACCTCTTACGGGTACGAGCAGTACTTC. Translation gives CAWTSYGYEQYF.

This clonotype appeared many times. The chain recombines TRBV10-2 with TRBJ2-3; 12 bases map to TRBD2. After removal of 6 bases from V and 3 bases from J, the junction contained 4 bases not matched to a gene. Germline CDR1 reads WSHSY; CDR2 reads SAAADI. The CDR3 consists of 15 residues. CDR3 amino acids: CASRKTSGRTDTQYF. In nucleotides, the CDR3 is TGCGCCAGCAGGAAGACTAGCGGGAGAACAGATACGCAGTATTTT.

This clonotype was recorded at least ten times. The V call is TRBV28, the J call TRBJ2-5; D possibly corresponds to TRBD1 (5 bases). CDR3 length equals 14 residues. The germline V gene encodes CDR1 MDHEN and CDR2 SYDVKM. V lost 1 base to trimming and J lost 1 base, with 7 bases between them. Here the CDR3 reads CASSLYTGQETQYF. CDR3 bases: TGTGCCAGCAGTTTATACACAGGCCAAGAGACCCAGTACTTC.

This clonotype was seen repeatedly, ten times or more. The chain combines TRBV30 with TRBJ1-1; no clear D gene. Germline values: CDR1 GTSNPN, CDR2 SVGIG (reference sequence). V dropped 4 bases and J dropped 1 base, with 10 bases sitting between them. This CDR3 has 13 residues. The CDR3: CAWTPDGNTEAFF. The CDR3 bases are TGTGCCTGGACACCGGACGGGAACACTGAAGCTTTCTTT.

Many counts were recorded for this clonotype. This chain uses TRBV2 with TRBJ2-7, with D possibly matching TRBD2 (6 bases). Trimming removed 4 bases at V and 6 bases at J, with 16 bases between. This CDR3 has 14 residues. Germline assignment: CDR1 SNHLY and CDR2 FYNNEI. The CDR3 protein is CASSALGGGFEQYF. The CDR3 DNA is TGTGCCAGCAGTGCCCTAGGTGGGGGGTTCGAGCAGTACTTC.

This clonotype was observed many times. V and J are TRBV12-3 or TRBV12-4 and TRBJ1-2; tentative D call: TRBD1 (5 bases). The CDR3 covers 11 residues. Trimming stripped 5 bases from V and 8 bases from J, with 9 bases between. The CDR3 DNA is TGTGCCAGCAGTGGGGGAAGCGGCTACACCTTC. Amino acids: CASSGGSGYTF.

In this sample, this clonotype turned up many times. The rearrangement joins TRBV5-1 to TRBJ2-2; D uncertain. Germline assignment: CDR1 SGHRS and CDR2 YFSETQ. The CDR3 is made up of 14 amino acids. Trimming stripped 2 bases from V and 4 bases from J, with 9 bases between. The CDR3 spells CASSFGRSTGELFF. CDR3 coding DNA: TGCGCCAGCAGCTTTGGCAGATCCACCGGGGAGCTGTTTTTT.

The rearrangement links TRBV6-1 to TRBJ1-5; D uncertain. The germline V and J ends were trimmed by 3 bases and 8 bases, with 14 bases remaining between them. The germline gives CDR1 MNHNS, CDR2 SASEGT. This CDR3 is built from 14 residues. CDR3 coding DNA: TGTGCCAGCAGTGATCTCGGGCCGGCCAAGCCCCAGCATTTT. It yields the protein CASSDLGPAKPQHF.

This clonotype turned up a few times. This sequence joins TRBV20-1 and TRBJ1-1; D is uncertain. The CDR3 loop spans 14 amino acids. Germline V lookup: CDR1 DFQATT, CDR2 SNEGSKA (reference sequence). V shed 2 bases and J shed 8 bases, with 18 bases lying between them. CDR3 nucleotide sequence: TGCAGTGCTAGATCGACACGTCTCAACGGGGAAGCTTTCTTT. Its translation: CSARSTRLNGEAFF.

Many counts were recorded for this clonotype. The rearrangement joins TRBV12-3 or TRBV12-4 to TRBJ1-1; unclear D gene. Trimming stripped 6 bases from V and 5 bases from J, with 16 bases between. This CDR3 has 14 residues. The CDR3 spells CASSHHGISTEAFF. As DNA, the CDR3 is TGTGCCAGCAGCCACCATGGCATCTCGACTGAAGCTTTCTTT.

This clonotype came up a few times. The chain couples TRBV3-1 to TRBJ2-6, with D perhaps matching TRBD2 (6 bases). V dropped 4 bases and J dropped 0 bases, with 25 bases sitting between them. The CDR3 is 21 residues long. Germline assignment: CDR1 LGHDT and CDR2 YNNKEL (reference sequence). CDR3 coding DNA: TGTGCCAGCAGCCCACCCCCTTGGGCAGGGAGGAGGGACTCTGGGGCCAACGTCCTGACTTTC. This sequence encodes CASSPPPWAGRRDSGANVLTF.

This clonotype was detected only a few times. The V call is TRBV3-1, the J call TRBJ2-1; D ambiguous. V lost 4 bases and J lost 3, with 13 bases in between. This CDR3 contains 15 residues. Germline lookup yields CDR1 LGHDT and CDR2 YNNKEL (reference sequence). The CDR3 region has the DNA TGTGCCAGCAGCCCAAGACTGGCTGTCTACAATGAGCAGTTCTTC. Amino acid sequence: CASSPRLAVYNEQFF.

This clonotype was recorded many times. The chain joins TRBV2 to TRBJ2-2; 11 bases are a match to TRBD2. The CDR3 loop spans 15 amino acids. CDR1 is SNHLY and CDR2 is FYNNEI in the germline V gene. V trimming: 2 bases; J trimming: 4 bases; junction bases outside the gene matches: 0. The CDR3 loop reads CASSELAGGTGELFF. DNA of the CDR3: TGTGCCAGCAGTGAACTAGCGGGAGGCACCGGGGAGCTGTTTTTT.

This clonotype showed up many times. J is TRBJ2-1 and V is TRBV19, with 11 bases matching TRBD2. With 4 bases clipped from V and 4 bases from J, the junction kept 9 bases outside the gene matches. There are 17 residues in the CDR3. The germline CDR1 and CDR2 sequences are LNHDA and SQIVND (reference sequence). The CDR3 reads CASSRGAGTSGYNEQFF. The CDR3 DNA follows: TGTGCCAGTAGTAGGGGAGCTGGGACTAGCGGATACAATGAGCAGTTCTTC.

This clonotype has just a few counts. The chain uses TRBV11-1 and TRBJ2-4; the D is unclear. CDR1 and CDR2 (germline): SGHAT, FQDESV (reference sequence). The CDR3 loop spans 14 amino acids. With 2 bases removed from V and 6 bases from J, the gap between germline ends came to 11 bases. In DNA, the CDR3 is TGTGCCAGCAGCTTAATAGCACCCCGAAACATTCAGTACTTC. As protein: CASSLIAPRNIQYF.

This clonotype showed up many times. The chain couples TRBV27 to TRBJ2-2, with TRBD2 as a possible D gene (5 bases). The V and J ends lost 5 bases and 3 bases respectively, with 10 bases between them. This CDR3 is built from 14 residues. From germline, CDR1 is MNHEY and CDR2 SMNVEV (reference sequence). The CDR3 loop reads CASSRSGYTGELFF. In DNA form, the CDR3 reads TGTGCCAGCAGTCGAAGCGGATACACCGGGGAGCTGTTTTTT.

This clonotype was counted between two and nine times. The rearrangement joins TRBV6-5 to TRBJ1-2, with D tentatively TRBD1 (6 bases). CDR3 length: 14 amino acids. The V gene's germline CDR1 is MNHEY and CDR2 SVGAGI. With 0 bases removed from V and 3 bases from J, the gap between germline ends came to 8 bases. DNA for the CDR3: TGTGCCAGCAGTTACTCGGGGGCTGACTATGGCTACACCTTC. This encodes CASSYSGADYGYTF.

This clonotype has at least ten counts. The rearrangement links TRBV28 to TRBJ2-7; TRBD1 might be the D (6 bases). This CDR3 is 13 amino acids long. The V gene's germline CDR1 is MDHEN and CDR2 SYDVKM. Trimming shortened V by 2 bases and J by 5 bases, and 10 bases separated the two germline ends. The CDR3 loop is CASSLQGMHEQYF. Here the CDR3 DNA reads TGTGCCAGCAGTTTACAGGGGATGCACGAGCAGTACTTC.

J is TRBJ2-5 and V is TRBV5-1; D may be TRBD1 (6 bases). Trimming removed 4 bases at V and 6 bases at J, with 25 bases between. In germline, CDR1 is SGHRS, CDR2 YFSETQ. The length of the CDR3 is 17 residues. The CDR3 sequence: CASSPDPGAVGKKTQYF. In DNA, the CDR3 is TGCGCCAGCAGCCCGGACCCAGGGGCCGTGGGCAAGAAGACCCAGTACTTC.

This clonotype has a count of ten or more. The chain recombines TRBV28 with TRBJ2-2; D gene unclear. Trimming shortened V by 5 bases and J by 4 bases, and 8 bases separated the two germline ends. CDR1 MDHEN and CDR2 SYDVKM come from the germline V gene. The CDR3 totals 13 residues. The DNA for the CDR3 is TGTGCCAGCAGTCTTCCGAGCACCGGGGAGCTGTTTTTT. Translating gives CASSLPSTGELFF.